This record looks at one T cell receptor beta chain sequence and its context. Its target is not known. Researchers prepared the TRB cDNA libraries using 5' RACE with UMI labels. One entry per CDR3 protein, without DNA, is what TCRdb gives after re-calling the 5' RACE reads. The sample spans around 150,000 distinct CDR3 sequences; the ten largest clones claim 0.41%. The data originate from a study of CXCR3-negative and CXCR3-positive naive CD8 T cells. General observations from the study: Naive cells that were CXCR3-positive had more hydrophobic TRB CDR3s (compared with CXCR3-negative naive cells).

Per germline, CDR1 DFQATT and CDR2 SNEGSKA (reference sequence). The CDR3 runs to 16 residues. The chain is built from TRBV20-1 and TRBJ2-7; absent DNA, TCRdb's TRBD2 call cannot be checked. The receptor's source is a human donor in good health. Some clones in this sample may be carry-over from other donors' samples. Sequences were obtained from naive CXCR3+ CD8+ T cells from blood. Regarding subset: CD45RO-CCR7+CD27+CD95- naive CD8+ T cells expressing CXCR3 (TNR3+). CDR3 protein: CSARDLGGVLKYEQYF.